The T cell receptor beta chain described here comes from a study of beta chain features in type 1 diabetes. In this sample, this clone turned up a few times. Sort purity for all populations was recorded as exceeding 98%. What was sequenced were expressed TCRB transcripts, since all of the isolated RNA had been reverse transcribed. Assay used: immunoSEQ multiplex PCR; TCRdb lists only in-frame clones, some missing. Here the sample spans 250,000 to 400,000 clones, about 14% being singletons. The CDR3 loop spans 15 amino acids. V dropped 4 bases and J dropped 3; count of bases not matched to a gene: 7. Germline CDR1 SGHNT, CDR2 YYREEE (reference sequence).

The TCR originated in a man aged 25-40 years in good health. Sequences were obtained from central memory CD4+ T cells from blood. The chain recombines TRBV5-4 with TRBJ2-7; 10 nucleotides line up with TRBD1. CDR3 bases: TGTGCCAGCAGCGCAGGGACAGGGGAGTTCTACGAGCAGTACGTC. Translation: CASSAGTGEFYEQYV.